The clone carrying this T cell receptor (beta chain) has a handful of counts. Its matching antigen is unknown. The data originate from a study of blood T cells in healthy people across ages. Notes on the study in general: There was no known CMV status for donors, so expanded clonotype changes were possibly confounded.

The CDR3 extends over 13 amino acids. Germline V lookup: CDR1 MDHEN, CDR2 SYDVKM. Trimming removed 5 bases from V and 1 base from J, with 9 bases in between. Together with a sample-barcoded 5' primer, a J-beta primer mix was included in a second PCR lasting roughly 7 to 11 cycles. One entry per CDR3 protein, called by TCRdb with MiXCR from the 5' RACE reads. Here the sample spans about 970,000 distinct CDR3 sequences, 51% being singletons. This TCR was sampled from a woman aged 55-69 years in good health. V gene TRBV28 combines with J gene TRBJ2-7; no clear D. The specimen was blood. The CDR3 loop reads CASSPALSYEQYF. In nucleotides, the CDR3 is TGTGCCAGCAGTCCGGCGTTATCCTACGAGCAGTACTTC.